This T cell receptor (beta chain) was sequenced for a study of OX40 agonist ivuxolimab in advanced cancers. Method: immunoSEQ multiplex PCR; TCRdb's copy keeps in-frame clones and lacks some. The sample yields tens of thousands of clones, 65% to 90% seen once. This CDR3 has 15 amino acids. Trimming removed 2 bases at V and 0 bases at J, with 13 bases between. Germline V gene data show CDR1 as GTSNPN and CDR2 as SVGIG (reference sequence). This chain joins TRBV30 and TRBJ1-1; D unresolved. This clonotype was sampled from an adult with an advanced solid tumor such as melanoma, head and neck, liver or kidney cancer. This sample comprised CD4+ or CD8+ T cells sorted from blood, obtained in a trial of the OX40 agonist ivuxolimab. The CDR3 region has the DNA TGTGCCTGGAGTCCCGCGGGCCTAATGAACACTGAAGCTTTCTTT. It yields the protein CAWSPAGLMNTEAFF.